This T cell receptor (beta chain) stems from a study of blood T cell repertoires in COVID-19. Turning to the study itself: From the United States, Italy and Spain came samples of acute and convalescent COVID-19. T cells, B-cell-depleted T cells, or PBMCs supplied cDNA or gDNA.

CDR1 GTSNPN and CDR2 SVGIG come from the germline V gene (reference sequence). Trimming removed 1 base from V and 5 bases from J; junction bases left unmatched: 15. The CDR3 runs to 19 residues. Authors' methods: Reference gene primer amplification gave nucleated cell count estimates. Measured with immunoSEQ multiplex PCR; TCRdb has only the in-frame clones, and not every one. The V and J calls and the clone size are those of that table, but D and trimming were determined from the DNA. The table lists around 97,000 clones, roughly 87% of them singletons. The origin of this receptor is a human donor in a cohort sampled during active COVID-19. The chain joins TRBV30 to TRBJ2-2; 11 bases map to TRBD2. Sequencing input: peripheral blood. Here the CDR3 reads CAWSATRTSSGGRTGELFF. For the CDR3, the DNA is TGTGCCTGGAGTGCGACACGTACTTCTAGCGGGGGGAGGACCGGGGAGCTGTTTTTT.